The 13 T cell receptor beta chains below all came from one sample that was sequenced in a study of control samples from healthy donors and cancer patients (dated by TCRdb to the early 2020s). The library was made by the immunoSEQ multiplex PCR assay. TCRdb obtained this table from immuneACCESS and retained in-frame rearrangements with V and J assigned. These tables miss some clones; where compared with another copy, unresolved V genes account for less than half of the shortfall, and the remainder is unexplained. A total of around 95,000 clones appear in this sample, roughly 84% of them only once. Together, the top ten hold over 15% of the sample. Specimen: blood. The source is a woman aged 45-60 years in good health.

Comment on this clone: This sample includes further DNA sequences coding for the same CDR3. The V and J genes are TRBV7-2 and TRBJ1-5; 7 nucleotides line up with TRBD1. The CDR3 consists of 13 residues. Germline lookup yields CDR1 SGHTA and CDR2 FQGNSA. The V and J ends lost 3 bases and 4 bases, in that order; junction bases with no gene match: 0. The CDR3, as DNA: TGTGCCAGCAGCTTGACAGGGAATCAGCCCCAGCATTTT. Residues: CASSLTGNQPQHF. Variable domain in full (rest from reference TRBV7-2 and TRBJ1-5): GAGVSQSPSNKVTEKGKDVELRCDPISGHTALYWYRQSLGQGLEFLIYFQGNSAPDKSGLPSDRFSAERTGGSVSTLTIQRTQQEDSAVYLCASSLTGNQPQHFGDGTRLSIL.

The V gene is TRBV5-1, the J gene TRBJ2-1; D uncertain. The CDR3 is 16 amino acids. Germline V lookup: CDR1 SGHRS, CDR2 YFSETQ. V lost 1 base to trimming and J lost 3 bases, with 14 bases between them. The CDR3 region is CASSLTGNLGYNEQFF. DNA for the CDR3: TGCGCCAGCAGCTTGACGGGTAACCTCGGCTACAATGAGCAGTTCTTC.

The chain recombines TRBV7-2 with TRBJ2-7; perhaps TRBD2 as D (7 bases). Trimming took 5 bases from V and 8 from J, leaving 16 bases between them. From germline, CDR1 is SGHTA and CDR2 FQGNSA. The CDR3 totals 13 residues. In DNA, the CDR3 is TGTGCCAGCAGCCGTGGGGGGGGGCACAAGCAGTACGTC. This gives the protein CASSRGGGHKQYV.

In the case of this clone: At one of its ends the junction is not consistent with the germline gene, which may arise from a read error. Other DNA sequences from this sample encode an identical CDR3 as well. This chain uses TRBV5-1 with TRBJ2-3; the D is unclear. Germline V CDR1 and CDR2: SGHRS, YFSETQ. This CDR3 contains 11 residues. CDR3 coding DNA: TGCGCCAGCAGCCGCACGGATACGCAGTATTTT. As protein: CASSRTDTQYF.

The rearrangement joins TRBV18 to TRBJ1-1; D remains unclear. Germline V gene lookup returns CDR1 KGHSH and CDR2 LQKENI. Trimming stripped 3 bases from V and 6 bases from J, with 11 bases between. CDR3 length equals 13 residues. CDR3: CASSPLLGSEAFF. DNA of the CDR3: TGTGCCAGCTCACCCCTGCTTGGTTCTGAAGCTTTCTTT.

V usage is TRBV9 and J usage is TRBJ1-2; D is possibly TRBD1 (6 bases). The V gene lost 3 bases and the J gene lost 4 bases, with 19 bases spanning the gap. The CDR3 sequence is 16 residues long. Germline assignment: CDR1 SGDLS and CDR2 YYNGEE. CDR3 residues: CASSGRPGDLSYGYTF. CDR3 coding DNA: TGTGCCAGCAGCGGCAGACCAGGGGACTTGTCCTATGGCTACACCTTC.

The V call is TRBV27, the J call TRBJ2-3; 9 bases map to TRBD2. V lost 6 bases to trimming and J lost 5 bases; unmatched junction nucleotides: 6. CDR1 and CDR2 from the germline V gene are MNHEY and SMNVEV (reference sequence). The CDR3 sequence is 14 residues long. The CDR3 loop is CASREAGGGDTQYF. CDR3 nucleotides: TGTGCCAGCAGGGAAGCGGGAGGTGGAGATACGCAGTATTTT.

J is TRBJ2-7 and V is TRBV9; tentative D call: TRBD2 (5 bases). This CDR3 spans 14 amino acids. From germline, CDR1 is SGDLS and CDR2 YYNGEE. Trimming took 0 bases from V and 6 from J, leaving 13 bases between them. In DNA, the CDR3 is TGTGCCAGCAGCGTAGCCTCTCGCGCGGGCGAGCAGTACTTC. This gives the protein CASSVASRAGEQYF.

This clone was detected once. This specimen includes other DNA sequences encoding the same CDR3. The CDR3 loop is CASSLAPGGGTDTQYF. The CDR3 DNA reads as TGCGCCAGCAGCTTGGCCCCCGGGGGGGGCACAGATACGCAGTATTTT. The chain employs TRBV5-1 and TRBJ2-3; 8 bases map to TRBD2. Trimming at V came to 0 bases and at J to 1 base, leaving 4 bases not matched to a gene. Per germline, CDR1 SGHRS and CDR2 YFSETQ. This CDR3 has 16 amino acids. Looking up the rest from reference TRBV5-1 and TRBJ2-3 gives the full variable domain: KAGVTQTPRYLIKTRGQQVTLSCSPISGHRSVSWYQQTPGQGLQFLFEYFSETQRNKGNFPGRFSGRQFSNSRSEMNVSTLELGDSALYLCASSLAPGGGTDTQYFGPGTRLTVL.

The J gene is TRBJ2-2, the V gene TRBV5-6; the D gene is possibly TRBD1 (5 bases). V was clipped by 1 base and J by 2 bases, with 15 bases between them. This CDR3 contains 17 residues. Germline V gives CDR1 SGHDT, CDR2 YYEEEE. CDR3 sequence (DNA): TGTGCCAGCAGCTTGTATGTGCCAGGGTATAACACCGGGGAGCTGTTTTTT. It encodes CASSLYVPGYNTGELFF. Complete variable domain (other parts from reference TRBV5-6 and TRBJ2-2): DAGVTQSPTHLIKTRGQQVTLRCSPKSGHDTVSWYQQALGQGPQFIFQYYEEEERQRGNFPDRFSGHQFPNYSSELNVNALLLGDSALYLCASSLYVPGYNTGELFFGEGSRLTVL.

The chain uses TRBV6-6 and TRBJ1-2; D call uncertain. This CDR3 contains 11 residues. Germline values: CDR1 MNHNY, CDR2 SVGAGI (reference sequence). With 8 bases removed from V and 7 bases from J, the gap between germline ends came to 11 bases. CDR3 in amino acids: CASFSNPGYTF. The CDR3 DNA is TGTGCCAGCTTTTCGAATCCTGGCTACACCTTC.

The V and J genes are TRBV10-3 and TRBJ1-1, with no clear D. Germline values: CDR1 ENHRY, CDR2 SYGVKD. The CDR3 covers 13 residues. Trimming stripped 2 bases from V and 1 base from J, with 5 bases between. Here the CDR3 DNA reads TGTGCCATCAGTGAGGAAGGGAACACTGAAGCTTTCTTT. Its protein product is CAISEEGNTEAFF.

This sequence joins TRBV6-5 and TRBJ1-3; 7 nucleotides line up with TRBD1. With V trimmed by 4 bases and J by 8 bases, 11 bases remained unmatched. The length of the CDR3 is 15 residues. Germline assignment: CDR1 MNHEY and CDR2 SVGAGI. This chain's CDR3 is CASSSRNDRADTIYF. CDR3 in DNA: TGTGCCAGCAGTTCTCGCAATGACAGGGCGGACACCATATATTTT.